This T cell receptor beta chain emerged from a study of blood T cell repertoires in COVID-19. Overall study context: COVID-19 samples from acute and convalescent phases originated in the United States, Italy and Spain. T cells, B-cell-depleted T cells, or PBMCs supplied cDNA or gDNA.

Only in-frame clones appear in the TCRdb table, and some are missing; sequencing was by immunoSEQ multiplex PCR. The profile shows fewer than 250,000 clones, roughly 82% of them singletons. Per the germline V gene, CDR1 is SGHNT and CDR2 is YYREEE (reference sequence). The V and J ends lost 0 bases and 5 bases, in that order; junction bases with no gene match: 2. The CDR3 is made up of 14 amino acids. Sequencing was performed on peripheral blood. The chain is built from TRBV5-4 and TRBJ1-1; TRBD1 aligns across 9 bases. The sequence derives from a woman between 65 and 79 years old with acute or convalescent COVID-19. CDR3 sequence (DNA): TGTGCCAGCAGCTTGGACAGGGGGCAGACTGAAGCTTTCTTT. This encodes CASSLDRGQTEAFF. Using reference TRBV5-4 and TRBJ1-1 for the parts outside the CDR3, the full variable domain is ETGVTQSPTHLIKTRGQQVTLRCSSQSGHNTVSWYQQALGQGPQFIFQYYREEENGRGNFPPRFSGLQFPNYSSELNVNALELDDSALYLCASSLDRGQTEAFFGQGTRLTVV.